The 19 T cell receptor beta chains presented below share a single source sample, sequenced in a study of low-dose radiotherapy and immunotherapy resistance in tumors. Time point here: after trial treatment. As to treatment: LDRT plus nivolumab, ipilimumab, low-dose cyclophosphamide and aspirin (RACIN trial). Primers targeting TRAV and TRBV primed first-strand cDNA, covering alpha and beta chains. With a constant-region primer and a V-primer adapter, TCRs were subjected to around 18 PCR cycles of amplification. TCRdb independently ran MiXCR on the reads; one entry per CDR3 protein. The repertoire holds tens of thousands of distinct CDR3 sequences, with 20% to 25% as singletons. The material sequenced was PBMCs, taken after low-dose radiotherapy plus immunotherapy. Receptor source: a female donor with ovarian cancer.

On this clonotype itself: A much larger clone differs from this one at a single base, so this may be a read error. This chain joins TRBV29-1 and TRBJ1-1; tentative D call: TRBD1 (6 bases). From germline, CDR1 is SQVTM and CDR2 ANQGSEA. The CDR3 loop spans 12 amino acids. CDR3 region: CSVSGEATKAFF. The CDR3, as DNA: TGCAGCGTATCAGGGGAGGCCACTAAAGCTTTCTTT.

A few counts support this clonotype. The genes are TRBV12-3 or TRBV12-4 and TRBJ2-5; D ambiguous. The CDR3 runs 12 residues. V lost 1 base, J lost 5 bases, and 5 bases lay in between. CDR3 sequence reads: CASSLEGETQYF. The CDR3 DNA sequence: TGTGCCAGCAGTTTAGAAGGGGAGACCCAGTACTTC.

This clonotype was seen ten or more times. The chain uses TRBV5-1 and TRBJ1-4; TRBD1 matches 7 bases. J was trimmed by 0 bases and V by 4 bases; bases with no gene match: 6. The CDR3 has 16 amino acids. CDR1 and CDR2 from the germline V gene are SGHRS and YFSETQ. CDR3 sequence: CASSRGDRATNEKLFF. The CDR3 bases are TGCGCCAGCAGCAGGGGGGACAGAGCAACTAATGAAAAACTGTTTTTT.

Note on this clonotype: A far larger clone is only one base removed, so a read error is likely. The rearrangement links TRBV7-2 to TRBJ2-5; TRBD1 might be the D (6 bases). Trimming left V 8 bases short and J 3 bases short, with 25 bases between. CDR1 and CDR2 from the germline V gene are SGHTA and FQGNSA. This CDR3 has 17 amino acids. CDR3 nucleotides: TGTGCCAGCTCCGAATACTGGACAGCACCAACAGAAGAGACCCAGTACTTC. It is translated as CASSEYWTAPTEETQYF.

Notes on this clonotype: A far bigger clonotype differs at one base, so this is likely a read error. V is TRBV10-3 and J is TRBJ2-1; no reliable D call. The CDR3 totals 12 residues. The V end was cut by 3 bases, the J end by 10 bases, with 10 bases between. Germline V gives CDR1 ENHRY, CDR2 SYGVKD. The CDR3 spells CAISERTYEQFF. The CDR3 DNA reads as TGTGCCATCAGTGAACGGACGTACGAGCAGTTCTTC.

Within the sample, this clonotype is medium-sized. The chain is built from TRBV6-2 or TRBV6-3 and TRBJ2-4, with D perhaps TRBD1 or TRBD2 (6 bases each). Germline CDR1 reads MNHEY; CDR2 reads SVGEGT. The CDR3 consists of 12 residues. V was shortened by 11 bases and J by 1 base, with 9 bases between the two germline ends. CDR3 in DNA: TGTGCCTCGGGGGCGGCCAAAAACATTCAGTACTTC. Protein product: CASGAAKNIQYF.

This clonotype has at least ten counts. The rearrangement uses TRBV28 and TRBJ2-1; 10 nucleotides line up with TRBD2. CDR1 MDHEN and CDR2 SYDVKM come from the germline V gene. The CDR3 length is 16 residues. The J segment lost 4 bases and the V segment lost 4 bases, leaving 7 bases of the junction unmatched. The CDR3 here is CASSSVSGGQYNEQFF. In DNA form, the CDR3 reads TGTGCCAGCAGTTCGGTTAGCGGGGGGCAATACAATGAGCAGTTCTTC.

This clonotype was seen many times. The rearrangement joins TRBV9 to TRBJ2-1, with 8 bases identical to TRBD2. After removal of 4 bases from V and 3 bases from J, the junction contained 6 bases not matched to a gene. From germline, CDR1 is SGDLS and CDR2 YYNGEE. The CDR3 is made up of 15 amino acids. CDR3 loop: CASSPGTSVYNEQFF. The DNA of the CDR3 is TGTGCCAGCAGCCCAGGGACTAGTGTCTACAATGAGCAGTTCTTC.

The sample holds many counts of this clonotype. The chain joins TRBV29-1 to TRBJ1-1, with D tentatively TRBD1 (5 bases). This CDR3 has 16 residues. From germline, CDR1 is SQVTM and CDR2 ANQGSEA. V was cut by 5 bases and J by 1 base, with 20 bases left in between. CDR3 loop: CSVIPGQPEGNTEAFF. The CDR3 DNA follows: TGCAGCGTTATACCAGGACAACCCGAGGGGAACACTGAAGCTTTCTTT.

This clonotype was counted ten times or more. This chain links TRBV7-8 with TRBJ2-2; TRBD2 matches at 10 bases. After removal of 2 bases from V and 6 bases from J, the junction contained 15 bases not matched to a gene. The CDR3 runs 19 residues. Germline assignment: CDR1 SGHVS and CDR2 FQNEAQ. The CDR3 reads CASSLSVGLKRGGPGELFF. Here the CDR3 DNA reads TGTGCCAGCAGCTTAAGTGTAGGGCTGAAGCGGGGGGGTCCCGGGGAGCTGTTTTTT.

This clonotype has more than one count but fewer than ten. The chain carries TRBV7-2 and TRBJ2-7; D may be TRBD1 (5 bases). The germline V gene encodes CDR1 SGHTA and CDR2 FQGNSA. There are 13 residues in the CDR3. The V gene lost 1 base and the J gene lost 6 bases, with 10 bases spanning the gap. The CDR3 DNA is TGTGCCAGCAGCTTAGTCAGGGTGGGCGAGCAGTACTTC. Protein product: CASSLVRVGEQYF.

This clonotype was seen more than once but under ten times. No DNA is shown, since the ends of the CDR3 on it are uncertain; the CDR3 is the one TCRdb lists. This chain connects TRBV28 to TRBJ2-2; TRBD1 is the table's D call and was not checked against the DNA. The length of the CDR3 is 16 amino acids, counting both ends. In germline, CDR1 is MDHEN, CDR2 SYDVKM. CDR3 sequence: CASTVGQTNTGELFFF.

In regard to this clonotype: The likely explanation is a read error, given a far larger clone one base away. The chain links TRBV6-5 to TRBJ2-3; TRBD2 is a possible D gene (6 bases). The CDR3 runs 16 residues. Trimming stripped 2 bases from V and 2 bases from J, with 14 bases between. Germline-derived CDR1 and CDR2 are MNHEY and SVGAGI. CDR3 amino acids: CASSYEVGSSTDTQYF. In DNA form, the CDR3 reads TGTGCCAGCAGTTACGAGGTCGGGAGCTCCACAGATACGCAGTATTTT.

This rearrangement joins TRBV6-2 or TRBV6-3 to TRBJ1-5; the D gene is possibly TRBD1 (5 bases). In germline, CDR1 is MNHEY, CDR2 SVGEGT. The CDR3 covers 12 residues. V lost 9 bases, J lost 6 bases, and 12 bases lay in between. The CDR3 loop reads CASGSGRQPQHF. DNA of the CDR3: TGTGCCAGTGGGTCGGGACGTCAGCCCCAGCATTTT.

The DNA for the CDR3 is TGTGCCAGCAGTGCTAGTGCTGGTGGAAACACCATATATTTT. Amino acids: CASSASAGGNTIYF. This chain uses TRBV2 with TRBJ1-3; no firm D call. The CDR3 length is 14 residues. V lost 4 bases and J 3 bases, leaving 10 bases between the germline ends. The germline V gene encodes CDR1 SNHLY and CDR2 FYNNEI.

This clonotype was detected only once. Since a far larger clone is one base different, this is likely a read error. The chain combines TRBV6-8 with TRBJ2-3, with D uncertain. The V end was cut by 8 bases, the J end by 4 bases, with 13 bases between. The CDR3 length is 13 residues. Germline CDR1 is MNHGY and CDR2 is SAAAGT. The CDR3 loop reads CASGRGPADTQYF. The CDR3 region has the DNA TGTGCCAGCGGACGAGGCCCCGCAGATACGCAGTATTTT.

This clonotype turned up a few times. V and J are TRBV25-1 and TRBJ2-7, with a tentative D call TRBD1 (6 bases). Germline V gene sequence: CDR1 MGHDK, CDR2 SYGVNS. The CDR3 covers 13 residues. V shed 9 bases and J shed 0 bases, with 12 bases lying between them. The CDR3 is CASTTGNSYEQYF. CDR3 sequence (DNA): TGTGCCAGTACGACAGGAAACTCCTACGAGCAGTACTTC.

The sample holds many counts of this clonotype. J is TRBJ1-5 and V is TRBV19, with a tentative D call TRBD1 (6 bases). Between the trimmed V and J ends, which lost 6 bases and 6 bases, there was a span of 15 bases. The CDR3 sequence is 14 residues long. CDR1 and CDR2 from the germline V gene are LNHDA and SQIVND (reference sequence). The CDR3 sequence: CASRASGTSQPQHF. Here the CDR3 DNA reads TGTGCCAGTAGGGCTTCAGGGACAAGTCAGCCCCAGCATTTT.

In this sample, this clonotype turned up many times. V is TRBV2 and J is TRBJ1-5; the D gene is possibly TRBD1 (5 bases). The ends were cut back, 5 bases at V and 4 bases at J, with 15 bases in the middle. Germline V lookup: CDR1 SNHLY, CDR2 FYNNEI. CDR3 size: 15 residues. CDR3: CASSPGRSANQPQHF. Here the CDR3 DNA reads TGTGCCAGCAGTCCGGGACGGTCGGCTAATCAGCCCCAGCATTTT.